The 5 T cell receptor beta chains below all came from one sample that was sequenced in a study of beta chain features in type 1 diabetes. Points from the study as a whole: When Type 1 diabetes patients were examined, their TCRB CDR3s proved moderately but significantly shorter in all four CD4+ subsets.

Sequencing targeted expressed TCRB transcripts, as all isolated RNA had been reverse transcribed. Clones were read by immunoSEQ multiplex PCR, and TCRdb kept only the in-frame ones, dropping some. Among about 99,000 clones listed, 28% were seen once. No antigen has been assigned to these receptors. The sample consisted of central memory CD4+ T cells from blood. Receptor source: a young woman with type 1 diabetes.

The V call is TRBV29-1, the J call TRBJ1-1; perhaps TRBD1 as D (5 bases). Germline V gene sequence: CDR1 SQVTM, CDR2 ANQGSEA. The CDR3 runs to 13 residues. Trimming pared 0 bases from V and 1 base from J, leaving 6 bases between. Here the CDR3 DNA reads TGCAGCGTTGAAGACGACAGGAACACTGAAGCTTTCTTT. Residues: CSVEDDRNTEAFF.

The chain has TRBV5-1 and TRBJ2-7, with D possibly being TRBD2 (5 bases). The V gene's germline CDR1 is SGHRS and CDR2 YFSETQ. The CDR3 length is 15 residues. V was shortened by 0 bases and J by 1 base, with 11 bases between the two germline ends. CDR3 residues: CASSLGGPASYEQYF. CDR3 in DNA: TGCGCCAGCAGCTTGGGCGGGCCCGCTTCCTACGAGCAGTACTTC.

This clone was picked up one time. The V and J genes are TRBV6-6 and TRBJ2-1, with a tentative D call TRBD2 (6 bases). The germline V and J ends were trimmed by 0 bases and 4 bases, with 13 bases remaining between them. Per the germline V gene, CDR1 is MNHNY and CDR2 is SVGAGI (reference sequence). CDR3 size: 16 residues. In DNA form, the CDR3 reads TGTGCCAGCAGTTACTCGAGGACGGAGGGTTACAATGAGCAGTTCTTC. Its protein product is CASSYSRTEGYNEQFF.

This clone has only a few counts. The chain carries TRBV19 and TRBJ2-5; a weak D match, TRBD2 (5 bases). Trimming removed 5 bases at V and 1 base at J, with 11 bases between. Germline values: CDR1 LNHDA, CDR2 SQIVND (reference sequence). The CDR3 runs 14 residues. The chain's CDR3 is CASSSILAQETQYF. DNA of the CDR3: TGTGCCAGTAGTTCGATTCTAGCCCAAGAGACCCAGTACTTC.

The rearrangement uses TRBV2 and TRBJ2-1; no reliable D call. CDR3 length: 12 amino acids. Trimming pared 3 bases from V and 13 bases from J, leaving 13 bases between. Germline V lookup: CDR1 SNHLY, CDR2 FYNNEI. CDR3 residues: CASSERPGTQFF. CDR3 in DNA: TGTGCCAGCAGTGAGCGCCCGGGTACCCAGTTCTTC. Using reference TRBV2 and TRBJ2-1 for the parts outside the CDR3, the full variable domain is EPEVTQTPSHQVTQMGQEVILRCVPISNHLYFYWYRQILGQKVEFLVSFYNNEISEKSEIFDDQFSVERPDGSNFTLKIRSTKLEDSAMYFCASSERPGTQFFGPGTRLTVL.